This entry concerns a single T cell receptor beta chain. The data were obtained in a study of technical replicates of blood from a handful of donors. The CDR3 is 15 residues long. Germline lookup yields CDR1 SGHVS and CDR2 FQNEAQ. The junction had 7 bases not matched to a gene; V was cut back by 5 bases and J by 2 bases. Assay used: immunoSEQ multiplex PCR; TCRdb lists only in-frame clones, some missing. The table shows some 80,000 clones, with 92% occurring only once. The chain has TRBV7-8 and TRBJ2-7, with TRBD1 matching over 9 bases. The sample was T cells isolated from PBMCs. This TCR was recovered from a human donor in good health. In DNA, the CDR3 is TGTGCCAGCAGCCTACGGACAGGGGAGGCCTACGAGCAGTACTTC. Amino acids: CASSLRTGEAYEQYF.